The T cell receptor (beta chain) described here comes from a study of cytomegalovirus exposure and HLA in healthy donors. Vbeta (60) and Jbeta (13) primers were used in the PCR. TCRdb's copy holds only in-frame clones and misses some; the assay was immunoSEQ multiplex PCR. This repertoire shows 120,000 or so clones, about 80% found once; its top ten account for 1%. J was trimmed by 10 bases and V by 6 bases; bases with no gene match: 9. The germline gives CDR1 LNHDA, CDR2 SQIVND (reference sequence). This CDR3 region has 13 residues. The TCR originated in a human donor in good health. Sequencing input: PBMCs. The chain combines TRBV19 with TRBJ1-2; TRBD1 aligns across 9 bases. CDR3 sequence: CASSNLGQGLYTF. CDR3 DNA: TGTGCCAGTAGCAACCTCGGACAGGGGCTCTACACCTTC.